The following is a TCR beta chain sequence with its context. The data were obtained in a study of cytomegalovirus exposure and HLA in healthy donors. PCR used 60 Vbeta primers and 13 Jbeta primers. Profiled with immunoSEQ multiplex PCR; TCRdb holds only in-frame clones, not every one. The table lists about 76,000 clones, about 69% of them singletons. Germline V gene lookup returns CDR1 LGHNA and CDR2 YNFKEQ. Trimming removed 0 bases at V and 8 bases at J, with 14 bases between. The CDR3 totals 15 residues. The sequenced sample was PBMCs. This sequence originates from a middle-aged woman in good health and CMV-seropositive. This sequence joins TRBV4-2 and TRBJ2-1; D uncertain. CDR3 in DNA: TGTGCCAGCAGCCAAGATATTGGGCCCCAGGATGAGCAGTTCTTC. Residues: CASSQDIGPQDEQFF.